The subject of this entry is one TCR beta chain. No antigen is known for it. No clone much larger than this one lies a single base away; base qualities are absent. This entry belongs to a study of CD4+ T cells in melanoma (dated by TCRdb to between 2021 and 2023). Regarding the study in general: Neoantigen-specific CD4+ T cells in human melanoma were investigated in the study. What the research found in general, with its limitations: Neoantigen-specific CD4+ T cells in melanoma were reported to have a range of differentiation states. The report described a correlation between neoantigen-specific CD4+ T cells and the function of CD8+ T cells, macrophages and B cells.

The donors were melanoma patients. Preparation of the library involved the immunoSEQ multiplex PCR assay. TCRdb mirrors the immuneACCESS table, restricted to in-frame sequences. Some clones are absent from its copies; in checked studies, under half trace to an unresolved V gene, and the reason for the others is unknown. In this sample the table shows 13,000 to 15,000 clones, about three fifths of which occur a single time. The ten largest clones add up to approximately 15% of the sample. CDR1 is given as SGHRS and CDR2 as YFSETQ, both from the germline V gene. The CDR3, cysteine through phenylalanine, is 15 amino acids long. Only the CDR3 DNA stays, 45 bases, in frame from base 1. Between the V and J ends, shortened by 4 bases and 0 bases respectively, the junction contains 14 bases.

The receptor was derived from a human donor with melanoma. Input material: cells from a culture (not recorded whether cultured in vitro). This sequence uses TRBV5-1 and TRBJ2-7; the D gene assignment is perhaps TRBD1 or TRBD2, with each matching 5 bases. The DNA reads as follows: TGCGCCAGCAGCGAGGGACCGCTACACTCCTACGAGCAGTACTTC. It codes for CASSEGPLHSYEQYF.